Below, 24 T cell receptor beta chains from the same sample are listed, as sequenced in a study of blood T cell repertoires in COVID-19. TCRdb's copy holds only in-frame clones and misses some; the assay was immunoSEQ multiplex PCR. The table records 35,000 to 50,000 clones, 85% of them present only once. Material: peripheral blood. These receptor sequences come from a human donor in a cohort sampled during active COVID-19.

V usage is TRBV5-4 and J usage is TRBJ1-2; 7 bases map to TRBD1. J lost 2 bases, V lost 4 bases, and 5 bases had no gene match. Germline CDR1 is SGHNT and CDR2 is YYREEE (reference sequence). This CDR3 region has 14 residues. The CDR3 spells CASSGTTGNYGYTF. CDR3 nucleotide sequence: TGTGCCAGCAGCGGAACGACAGGGAACTATGGCTACACCTTC.

This clone was seen just once. V gene TRBV25-1 combines with J gene TRBJ1-2; D may be TRBD1 (6 bases). V dropped 10 bases and J dropped 4 bases, with 16 bases sitting between them. CDR1 MGHDK and CDR2 SYGVNS come from the germline V gene. The length of the CDR3 is 13 residues. The CDR3 protein is CATKTTGFYGYTF. The CDR3 DNA sequence: TGTGCCACCAAAACGACAGGATTCTATGGCTACACCTTC.

V gene TRBV7-9 combines with J gene TRBJ1-2; 8 bases agree with TRBD1. This CDR3 comprises 13 residues. The V gene end was trimmed by 4 bases and the J gene end by 2 bases; junction bases not matched to a gene: 0. Germline V gene lookup returns CDR1 SEHNR and CDR2 FQNEAQ (reference sequence). The chain's CDR3 is CASSWTGNYGYTF. In DNA form, the CDR3 reads TGTGCCAGCAGCTGGACAGGGAACTATGGCTACACCTTC.

This clone was seen a single time. The J gene is TRBJ1-5, the V gene TRBV9, with a tentative D call TRBD1 (5 bases). V was clipped by 3 bases and J by 10 bases, with 14 bases between them. Per the germline V gene, CDR1 is SGDLS and CDR2 is YYNGEE. CDR3 size: 13 residues. CDR3 nucleotide sequence: TGTGCCAGCAGCGCCGGGCAGGGTGACCCCCAGCATTTT. It yields the protein CASSAGQGDPQHF.

The chain links TRBV6-4 to TRBJ2-1; TRBD2 matches 12 bases. V trimming: 6 bases; J trimming: 6 bases; junction bases outside the gene matches: 6. This CDR3 spans 15 amino acids. The V gene's germline CDR1 is MRHNA and CDR2 SNTAGT. The chain's CDR3 is CASSLLAGGLNEQFF. The CDR3 coding sequence is TGTGCCAGCAGCCTACTAGCGGGGGGCCTCAATGAGCAGTTCTTC.

The chain uses TRBV5-1 and TRBJ2-3; 9 bases line up with TRBD1. The germline V gene encodes CDR1 SGHRS and CDR2 YFSETQ. The CDR3 is 15 amino acids. Unmatched junction bases numbered 5, after V lost 3 bases and J lost 3 bases. The CDR3 region is CASSSSGTGTDTQYF. The CDR3 DNA sequence: TGCGCCAGCAGCTCCTCCGGGACAGGGACAGATACGCAGTATTTT.

V and J are TRBV6-5 and TRBJ2-7; possible D gene TRBD2, 5 bases. Germline V CDR1 and CDR2: MNHEY, SVGAGI. V was shortened by 8 bases and J by 0 bases, with 11 bases between the two germline ends. The CDR3 has 13 residues. The CDR3 nucleotides are TGTGCCAGCGTACGGGGTCCCTCCTACGAGCAGTACTTC. Its translation is CASVRGPSYEQYF.

This clone was picked up one time. The V and J genes are TRBV27 and TRBJ2-1; 8 nucleotides line up with TRBD2. The ends lost 10 bases at V and 7 bases at J; junction bases unmatched: 12. The germline CDR1 and CDR2 sequences are MNHEY and SMNVEV (reference sequence). CDR3 size: 14 residues. CDR3 DNA sequence: TGTGCCACTTCGAGCGGGGGCCCAAATAATGAGCAGTTCTTC. Translation gives CATSSGGPNNEQFF.

The CDR3 loop reads CASSVLAGGRTDTQYF. The CDR3 DNA reads TGTGCCAGCAGCGTATTAGCGGGGGGACGCACAGATACGCAGTATTTT. The V gene is TRBV2, the J gene TRBJ2-3; 10 positions agree with TRBD2. Trimming at V came to 6 bases and at J to 1 base, leaving 7 bases not matched to a gene. The CDR3 runs 16 residues. Germline CDR1 SNHLY, CDR2 FYNNEI.

This clone turned up a few times. The chain recombines TRBV4-1 with TRBJ1-6; TRBD1 matches 11 bases. After removal of 2 bases from V and 9 bases from J, the junction contained 3 bases not matched to a gene. Germline CDR1 and CDR2: MGHRA and YSYEKL. The CDR3 is 15 amino acids. The CDR3 reads CASSQSGTGGSPLHF. CDR3 DNA sequence: TGCGCCAGCAGCCAATCCGGGACAGGGGGTTCACCCCTCCACTTT.

The V gene is TRBV10-3, the J gene TRBJ1-2; tentatively, D is TRBD1 (5 bases). The length of the CDR3 is 13 residues. V shed 2 bases and J shed 4 bases, with 8 bases lying between them. The germline V gene encodes CDR1 ENHRY and CDR2 SYGVKD. For the CDR3, the DNA is TGTGCCATCAGTGAGGGGGCAGTCTATGGCTACACCTTC. This translates into CAISEGAVYGYTF.

The V and J genes are TRBV7-3 and TRBJ2-1; D call uncertain. Germline values: CDR1 SGHTA, CDR2 FQGTGA. Trimming left V 2 bases short and J 0 bases short, with 8 bases between. CDR3 size: 15 residues. For the CDR3, the DNA is TGTGCCAGCAGCTTACAGCGATCCTCCTACAATGAGCAGTTCTTC. It yields the protein CASSLQRSSYNEQFF.

The chain links TRBV11-2 to TRBJ2-1, with 9 bases matching TRBD2. The CDR3 sequence is 15 residues long. Germline CDR1 and CDR2: SGHAT and FQNNGV. Losses at the gene ends were 5 bases for V and 4 bases for J; bases not matched to a gene: 6. Here the CDR3 reads CASSRGGGRYNEQFF. The CDR3 nucleotides are TGTGCCAGCAGCCGCGGGGGGGGTAGATACAATGAGCAGTTCTTC. Drawing the rest from reference TRBV11-2 and TRBJ2-1, the complete variable domain is EAGVAQSPRYKIIEKRQSVAFWCNPISGHATLYWYQQILGQGPKLLIQFQNNGVVDDSQLPKDRFSAERLKGVDSTLKIQPAKLEDSAVYLCASSRGGGRYNEQFFGPGTRLTVL.

The CDR3 spells CATSGLTGGKNQPQHF. The CDR3 bases are TGTGCCACCAGTGGGTTGACAGGGGGCAAGAATCAGCCCCAGCATTTT. The genes are TRBV24-1 and TRBJ1-5, with 10 bases that match TRBD1. The CDR3 totals 16 residues. Germline V lookup: CDR1 KGHDR, CDR2 SFDVKD. V gave up 5 bases and J gave up 4 bases; unmatched junction bases: 7.

V gene TRBV23-1 combines with J gene TRBJ1-4; D is possibly TRBD1 (6 bases). TRBV23-1 is sorted into the ORF group, with uncertain function. The CDR3 spans 15 residues. Trimming left V 3 bases short and J 5 bases short, with 13 bases between. CDR3 residues: CASSHLQGLNEKLFF. CDR3 nucleotide sequence: TGCGCCAGCAGTCACCTACAGGGCTTAAATGAAAAACTGTTTTTT.

The CDR3 here is CASSPLAEPTGELFF. The CDR3 nucleotides are TGTGCCAGCTCACCACTAGCGGAGCCCACCGGGGAGCTGTTTTTT. The chain links TRBV18 to TRBJ2-2, with D maybe TRBD2 (6 bases). CDR1 is KGHSH, CDR2 LQKENI, per germline. Trimming cost V 1 base and J 4 bases, with 10 bases left between them. This CDR3 spans 15 amino acids.

V and J are TRBV5-1 and TRBJ2-1, with D tentatively TRBD1 (6 bases). V gave up 3 bases and J gave up 3 bases, with 25 bases separating them. The V gene's germline CDR1 is SGHRS and CDR2 YFSETQ. The CDR3 runs 19 residues. In DNA form, the CDR3 reads TGCGCCAGCAGCTCCTACTTAGACCCAGGGGAAGCAGACTACAATGAGCAGTTCTTC. Translation gives CASSSYLDPGEADYNEQFF.

This clone was counted only a few times. This rearrangement joins TRBV11-1 to TRBJ2-7; D is perhaps TRBD2 (6 bases). V was cut by 5 bases and J by 0 bases, with 14 bases left in between. Germline CDR1 is SGHAT and CDR2 is FQDESV (reference sequence). This CDR3 is 15 amino acids long. The CDR3 region has the DNA TGTGCCAGCAGCCGTTCTTACGGGGGCTCCTACGAGCAGTACTTC. Protein product: CASSRSYGGSYEQYF.

The CDR3 sequence is CASSPDGGSPTGTGELFF. The CDR3 DNA is TGCGCCAGCAGCCCCGATGGAGGATCCCCCACGGGCACCGGGGAGCTGTTTTTT. The rearrangement uses TRBV4-1 and TRBJ2-2; D possibly corresponds to TRBD2 (5 bases). CDR1 is MGHRA, CDR2 YSYEKL, per germline. The CDR3 runs to 18 residues. Trimming stripped 4 bases from V and 4 bases from J, with 22 bases between.

This rearrangement joins TRBV6-5 to TRBJ2-7; 9 positions agree with TRBD1. CDR1 is MNHEY and CDR2 is SVGAGI in the germline V gene. V was clipped by 7 bases and J by 4 bases; unmatched bases: 11. This CDR3 contains 15 residues. The DNA of the CDR3 is TGTGCCAGCATGCTGGGCGGACAGGGGATTTACGAGCAGTACTTC. Amino acids: CASMLGGQGIYEQYF.

V is TRBV19 and J is TRBJ1-3, with 8 bases fitting TRBD1. The CDR3 sequence is 14 residues long. The V segment lost 6 bases and the J segment 0 bases; nucleotides outside the gene matches: 1. CDR1 LNHDA and CDR2 SQIVND come from the germline V gene (reference sequence). In nucleotides, the CDR3 is TGTGCCAGTAGGGGACAGGACTCTGGAAACACCATATATTTT. This translates into CASRGQDSGNTIYF.

V usage is TRBV5-1 and J usage is TRBJ2-1, with 10 bases matching TRBD2. The CDR3 loop spans 15 amino acids. V shed 0 bases, J shed 15 bases, and the junction held 12 bases outside the gene matches. Germline CDR1 reads SGHRS; CDR2 reads YFSETQ. CDR3 sequence reads: CASSLALAGGRRAFF. The CDR3 DNA reads TGCGCCAGCAGCTTGGCCTTAGCGGGGGGCCGCCGGGCGTTCTTC.

The chain employs TRBV6-5 and TRBJ2-7; D is uncertain. Between the trimmed V and J ends, which lost 6 bases and 2 bases, there was a span of 14 bases. Germline values: CDR1 MNHEY, CDR2 SVGAGI. CDR3 length: 14 amino acids. In DNA form, the CDR3 reads TGTGCCAGCAGCCTCCCTTCCCCTACCTACGAGCAGTACTTC. Its translation: CASSLPSPTYEQYF.

The gene calls are TRBV6-6 and TRBJ2-7, with 11 bases identical to TRBD1. This CDR3 is built from 15 residues. V lost 4 bases and J lost 3; bases outside the gene matches: 5. The germline V gene encodes CDR1 MNHNY and CDR2 SVGAGI (reference sequence). The CDR3 region has the DNA TGTGCCAGCAGTTCCCCGGGACAGGGGGACTACGAGCAGTACTTC. Protein product: CASSSPGQGDYEQYF.